This T cell receptor (beta chain) was identified during a study of T-cell memory formation after mild COVID-19. The overall study: Across donors, TCR clusters were largely donor specific.

Study observations and caveats: Memory cells collected pre-infection included some clones that later responded, suggesting cross-reactive memory joined. Day 15 to 85 contracting clones showed balanced CD4/CD8; day 15 to 37 expanders favored CD4+.

TCR alpha and TCR beta cDNA libraries carrying sample barcodes and UMIs came from 5'RACE with constant-segment primers. Each CDR3 protein is one row after TCRdb ran MiXCR on the 5' RACE reads. The sample lists 140,000 to 150,000 distinct CDR3 sequences, approximately 21% occurring once. About this clonotype: The antigen is unknown.

Trimming at V came to 7 bases and at J to 5 bases, leaving 10 bases not matched to a gene. The CDR3 has 15 amino acids. Germline V CDR1 and CDR2: SQVTM, ANQGSEA. This TCR was sampled from an adult woman who had mild COVID-19 (a few samples of this study predate the infection). Cell type and time point are not known. This chain connects TRBV29-1 to TRBJ2-1, with TRBD2 identical over 11 bases. Sequenced input: PBMCs or a T cell subset sorted from them (not recorded which). In DNA form, the CDR3 reads TGCAGCGCTACCCGACTAGCGGGAAAGGACAATGAGCAGTTCTTC. Translation gives CSATRLAGKDNEQFF.